These T cell receptor beta chains were read from a single sample in a study of vaccination effects on CD4 cells after COVID-19. Which antigens these TCRs recognize remains unknown. The protocol was immunoSEQ multiplex PCR, while the TCRdb copy is restricted to in-frame clones and leaves out a portion. The sample shows fewer than 35,000 clones, around 75% of them seen only once. Source: CD4+ T cells from PBMCs cultured with HCoV-229E spike peptides, taken after COVID-19 vaccination. The receptors here all came from a human donor who received a COVID-19 vaccine. Both conserved end residues are part of each CDR3. Each record gives: clone size, J gene, D gene, V gene, CDR3 DNA, CDR3 protein. A D gene is named only where the DNA matches it firmly. Clone size, where shown, is once, few, many, or a class for clones that have expanded.

-,TRBJ2-3,-,TRBV5-6,TGTGCCAGCAGCTTGGCCGGGGGACCCACAGATACGCAGTATTTT,CASSLAGGPTDTQYF
-,TRBJ1-1,-,TRBV28,TGTGCCAGCAGTATTATTGCAGGGCACGGTAGAAAAACTGAAGCTTTCTTT,CASSIIAGHGRKTEAFF
medium-sized,TRBJ2-3,-,TRBV5-4,TGTGCCAGCAGCCAACCGGGGCCTTCAGATACGCAGTATTTT,CASSQPGPSDTQYF
-,TRBJ1-1,-,TRBV6-5,TGTGCCAGCAGACAACTGACAGGTGAAGCTTTCTTT,CASRQLTGEAFF
-,TRBJ2-7,-,TRBV20-1,TGCAGTGCTAGAAGAGATTACGAGCAGTACTTC,CSARRDYEQYF
-,TRBJ2-1,TRBD2,TRBV3-1/TRBV3-2,TGTGCCAGCAGCCGGGGACTAGCGGGGTATGAGCAGTTCTTC,CASSRGLAGYEQFF
once,TRBJ2-3,TRBD1,TRBV4-2,TGTGCCAGCAGCCAAGGACAGGGGGTTACCACAGATACGCAGTATTTT,CASSQGQGVTTDTQYF
-,TRBJ1-2,-,TRBV5-1,TGCGCCAGCAGCACCTACAGCTATGGCTACACCTTC,CASSTYSYGYTF
-,TRBJ1-3,-,TRBV9,TGTGCCAGCAGCGGCGGGACACTACGGACAAACACCATATATTTT,CASSGGTLRTNTIYF
-,TRBJ1-5,-,TRBV4-1,TGCGCCAGCAGCCAAGATCGGAGGGTCGGCCAGCCCCAGCATTTT,CASSQDRRVGQPQHF
-,TRBJ1-2,TRBD1,TRBV11-1,TGTGCCAGCAGCCGACAGGACAGGGATTATGGCTACACCTTC,CASSRQDRDYGYTF
-,TRBJ1-4,-,TRBV5-1,TGCGCCAGCAGCTTGGTAGCAACTAATGAAAAACTGTTTTTT,CASSLVATNEKLFF
once,TRBJ1-1,-,TRBV6-5,TGTGCCAGCTTAAAAGCGAACACTGAAGCTTTCTTT,CASLKANTEAFF
-,TRBJ1-5,-,TRBV18,TGTGCCAGCTCACCGGGGCAGGGGAATCAGCCCCAGCATTTT,CASSPGQGNQPQHF
few,TRBJ1-3,-,TRBV3-1/TRBV3-2,TGTGCCAGCAGCCAGGGGCGCTCTGGAAACACCATATATTTT,CASSQGRSGNTIYF
-,TRBJ2-1,-,TRBV6-4,TGTGCCAGCAGTGAGCCCGGCGAAAACAATGAGCAGTTCTTC,CASSEPGENNEQFF
-,TRBJ1-1,-,TRBV7-9,TGTGCCAGCACAAACTTCTACACTGAAGCTTTCTTT,CASTNFYTEAFF
-,TRBJ2-3,TRBD2,TRBV5-1,TGCGCCAGCAGTCCGGGACTAGCTTCAGATACGCAGTATTTT,CASSPGLASDTQYF
-,TRBJ1-5,-,TRBV23-1,TGCGCCAGCAGTCAAGGCGAAGAATCCAATCAGCCCCAGCATTTT,CASSQGEESNQPQHF
-,TRBJ2-7,-,TRBV21-1,TGTGCCAGCAGCAAAGCACGGAGACCAATCTACGAGCAGTACTTC,CASSKARRPIYEQYF
-,TRBJ1-1,-,TRBV6-1,TGTGCCAGCAGTGAAGTTGGGGGGGCGAGTTTGGCTTTCTTT,CASSEVGGASLAFF
-,TRBJ2-5,-,TRBV6-5,TGTGCCAGCAGTTATCTAGAGACCCAGTACTTC,CASSYLETQYF
-,TRBJ1-1,-,TRBV27,TGTGCCAGCAGTTTATATCCTGGCAGCGAAGCTTTCTTT,CASSLYPGSEAFF